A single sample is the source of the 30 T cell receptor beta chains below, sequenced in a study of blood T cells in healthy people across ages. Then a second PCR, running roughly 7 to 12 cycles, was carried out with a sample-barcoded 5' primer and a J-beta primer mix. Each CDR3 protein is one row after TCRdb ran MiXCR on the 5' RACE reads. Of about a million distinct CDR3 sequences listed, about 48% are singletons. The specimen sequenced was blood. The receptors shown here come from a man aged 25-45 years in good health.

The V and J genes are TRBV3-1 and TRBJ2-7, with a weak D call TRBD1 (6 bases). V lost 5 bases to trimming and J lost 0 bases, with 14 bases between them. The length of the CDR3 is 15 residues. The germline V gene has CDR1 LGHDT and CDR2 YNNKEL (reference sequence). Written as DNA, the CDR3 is TGTGCCAGCAGCGCCGACAGGCTTACCTCCTACGAGCAGTACTTC. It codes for CASSADRLTSYEQYF.

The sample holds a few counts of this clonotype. The CDR3 DNA reads as TGTGCCAGCAGCTCCACAGGACAGGGCCTCTACGAGCAGTACTTC. Translating gives CASSSTGQGLYEQYF. The J gene is TRBJ2-7, the V gene TRBV11-1; 8 bases are a match to TRBD1. The J segment lost 3 bases and the V segment lost 4 bases, leaving 8 bases of the junction unmatched. Germline CDR1 SGHAT, CDR2 FQDESV (reference sequence). The CDR3 covers 15 residues. The variable domain in full, completed from reference TRBV11-1 and TRBJ2-7, reads EAEVAQSPRYKITEKSQAVAFWCDPISGHATLYWYRQILGQGPELLVQFQDESVVDDSQLPKDRFSAERLKGVDSTLKIQPAELGDSAMYLCASSSTGQGLYEQYFGPGTRLTVT.

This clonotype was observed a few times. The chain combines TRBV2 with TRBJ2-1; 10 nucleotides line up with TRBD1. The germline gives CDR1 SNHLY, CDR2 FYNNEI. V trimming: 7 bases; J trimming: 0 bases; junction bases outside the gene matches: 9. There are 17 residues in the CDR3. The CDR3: CASTMRGQGSSYNEQFF. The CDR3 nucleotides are TGTGCCAGCACCATGAGGGGACAGGGGAGCTCCTACAATGAGCAGTTCTTC.

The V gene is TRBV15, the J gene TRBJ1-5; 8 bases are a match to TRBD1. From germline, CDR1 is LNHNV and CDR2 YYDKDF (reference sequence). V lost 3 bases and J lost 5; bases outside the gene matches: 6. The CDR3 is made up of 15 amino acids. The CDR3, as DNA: TGTGCCACCAGCAGTGAGGACAGGGTCCATCAGCCCCAGCATTTT. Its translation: CATSSEDRVHQPQHF. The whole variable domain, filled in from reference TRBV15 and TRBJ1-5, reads DAMVIQNPRYQVTQFGKPVTLSCSQTLNHNVMYWYQQKSSQAPKLLFHYYDKDFNNEADTPDNFQSRRPNTSFCFLDIRSPGLGDTAMYLCATSSEDRVHQPQHFGDGTRLSIL.

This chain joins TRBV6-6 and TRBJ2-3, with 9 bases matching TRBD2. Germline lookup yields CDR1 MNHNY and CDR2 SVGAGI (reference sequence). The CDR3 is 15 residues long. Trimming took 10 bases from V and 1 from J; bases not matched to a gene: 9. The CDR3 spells CANSWASGGTDTQYF. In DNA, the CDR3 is TGTGCCAACTCTTGGGCTAGCGGGGGCACAGATACGCAGTATTTT.

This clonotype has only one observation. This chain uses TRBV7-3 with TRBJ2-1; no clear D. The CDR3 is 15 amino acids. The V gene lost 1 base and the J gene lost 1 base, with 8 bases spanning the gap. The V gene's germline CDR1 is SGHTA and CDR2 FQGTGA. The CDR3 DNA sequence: TGTGCCAGCAGCTTAAGTGCTCTTTCCTACAATGAGCAGTTCTTC. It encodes CASSLSALSYNEQFF.

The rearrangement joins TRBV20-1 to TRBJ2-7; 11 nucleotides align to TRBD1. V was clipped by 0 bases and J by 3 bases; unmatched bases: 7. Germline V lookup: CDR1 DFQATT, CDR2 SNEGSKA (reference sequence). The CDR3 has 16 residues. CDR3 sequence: CSARETSGTGGYEQYF. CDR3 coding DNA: TGCAGTGCTAGAGAGACCTCCGGGACAGGGGGCTACGAGCAGTACTTC.

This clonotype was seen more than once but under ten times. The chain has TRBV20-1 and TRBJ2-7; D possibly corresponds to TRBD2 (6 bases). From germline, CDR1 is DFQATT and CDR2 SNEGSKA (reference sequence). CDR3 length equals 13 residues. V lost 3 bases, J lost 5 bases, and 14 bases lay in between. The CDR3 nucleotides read TGCAGTGCTAGCGGGGGTGTGAGGAACGAGCAGTACTTC. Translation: CSASGGVRNEQYF.

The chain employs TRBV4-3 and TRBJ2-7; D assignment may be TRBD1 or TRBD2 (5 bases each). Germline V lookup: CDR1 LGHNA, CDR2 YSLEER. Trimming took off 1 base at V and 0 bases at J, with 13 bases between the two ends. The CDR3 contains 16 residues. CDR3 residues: CASSQASGPSSYEQYF. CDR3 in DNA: TGCGCCAGCAGCCAAGCGTCGGGACCTAGCTCCTACGAGCAGTACTTC.

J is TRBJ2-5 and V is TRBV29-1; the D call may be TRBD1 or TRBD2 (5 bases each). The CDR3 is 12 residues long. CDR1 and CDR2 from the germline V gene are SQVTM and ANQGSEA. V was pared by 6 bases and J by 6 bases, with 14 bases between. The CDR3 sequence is CSVEKGTQTQYF. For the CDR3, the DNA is TGCAGCGTAGAGAAAGGGACGCAGACCCAGTACTTC.

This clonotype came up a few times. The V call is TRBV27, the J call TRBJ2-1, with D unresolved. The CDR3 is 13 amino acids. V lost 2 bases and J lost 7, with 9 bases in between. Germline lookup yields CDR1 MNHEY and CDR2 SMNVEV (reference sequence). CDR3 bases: TGTGCCAGCAGTTTACGGCGGATTAATGAGCAGTTCTTC. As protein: CASSLRRINEQFF.

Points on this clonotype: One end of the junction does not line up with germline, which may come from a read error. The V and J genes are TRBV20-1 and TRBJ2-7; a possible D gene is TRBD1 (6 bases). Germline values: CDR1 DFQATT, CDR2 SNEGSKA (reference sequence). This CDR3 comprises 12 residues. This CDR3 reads CSAGEDSLEQYF. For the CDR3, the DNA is TGCAGTGCTGGAGAGGACAGCCTCGAGCAGTACTTC.

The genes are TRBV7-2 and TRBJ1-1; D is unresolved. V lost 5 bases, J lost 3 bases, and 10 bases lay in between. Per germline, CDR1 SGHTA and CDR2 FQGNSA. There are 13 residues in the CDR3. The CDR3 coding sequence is TGTGCCAGCAGCAACTACATTGACACTGAAGCTTTCTTT. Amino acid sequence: CASSNYIDTEAFF.

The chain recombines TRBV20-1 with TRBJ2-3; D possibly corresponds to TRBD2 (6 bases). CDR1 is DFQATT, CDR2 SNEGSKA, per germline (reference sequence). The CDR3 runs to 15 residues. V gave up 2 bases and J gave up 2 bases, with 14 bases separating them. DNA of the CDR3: TGCAGTGCTAGACCCCGGTGGAGGGACACAGATACGCAGTATTTT. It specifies CSARPRWRDTDTQYF.

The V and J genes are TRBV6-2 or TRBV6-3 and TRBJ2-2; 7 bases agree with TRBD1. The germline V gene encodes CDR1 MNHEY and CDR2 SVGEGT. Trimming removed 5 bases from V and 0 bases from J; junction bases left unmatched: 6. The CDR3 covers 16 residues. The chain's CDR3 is CASSPDRDPNTGELFF. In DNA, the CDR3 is TGTGCCAGCAGTCCTGACAGGGACCCGAACACCGGGGAGCTGTTTTTT.

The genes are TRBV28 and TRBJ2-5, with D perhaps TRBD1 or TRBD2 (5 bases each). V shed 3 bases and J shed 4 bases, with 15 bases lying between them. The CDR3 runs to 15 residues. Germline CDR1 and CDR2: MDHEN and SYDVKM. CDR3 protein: CASSLPGAGGETQYF. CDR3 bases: TGTGCCAGCAGTTTGCCCGGGGCTGGGGGAGAGACCCAGTACTTC.

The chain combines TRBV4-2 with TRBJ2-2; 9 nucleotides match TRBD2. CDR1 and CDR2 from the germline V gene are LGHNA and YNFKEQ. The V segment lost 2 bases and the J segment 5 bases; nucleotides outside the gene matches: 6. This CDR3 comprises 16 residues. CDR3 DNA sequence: TGTGCCAGCAGCCAACCTGGGACTAGCCTGACCGGGGAGCTGTTTTTT. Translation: CASSQPGTSLTGELFF.

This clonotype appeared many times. The CDR3 coding sequence is TGTGCCAGCAGCCGCTCTAATTCACCCCTCCACTTT. The encoded protein is CASSRSNSPLHF. The gene calls are TRBV4-2 and TRBJ1-6; D unresolved. CDR3 length: 12 amino acids. From germline, CDR1 is LGHNA and CDR2 YNFKEQ. Trimming left V 4 bases short and J 6 bases short, with 4 bases between.

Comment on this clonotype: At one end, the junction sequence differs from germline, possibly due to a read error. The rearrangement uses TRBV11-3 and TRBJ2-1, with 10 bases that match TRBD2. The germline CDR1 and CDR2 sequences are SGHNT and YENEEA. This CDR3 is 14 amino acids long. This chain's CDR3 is CVSQIAGGYNEQFF. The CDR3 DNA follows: TGTGTCAGCCAAATAGCGGGGGGCTACAATGAGCAGTTCTTC.

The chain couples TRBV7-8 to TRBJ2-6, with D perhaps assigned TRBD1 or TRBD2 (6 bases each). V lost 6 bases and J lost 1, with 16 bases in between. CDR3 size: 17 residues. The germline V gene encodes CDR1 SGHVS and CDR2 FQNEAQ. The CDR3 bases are TGTGCCAGCAGTCCAACAGGGACTGGTTCTGGGGCCAACGTCCTGACTTTC. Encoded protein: CASSPTGTGSGANVLTF.

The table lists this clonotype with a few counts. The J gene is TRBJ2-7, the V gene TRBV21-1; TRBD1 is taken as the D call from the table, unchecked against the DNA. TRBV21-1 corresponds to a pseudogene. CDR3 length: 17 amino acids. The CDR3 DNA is TGTGCCTTCCACCGAGGAGGGAACAGGGGGAAACCCTACGAGCAGTACTTC. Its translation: CAFHRGGNRGKPYEQYF.

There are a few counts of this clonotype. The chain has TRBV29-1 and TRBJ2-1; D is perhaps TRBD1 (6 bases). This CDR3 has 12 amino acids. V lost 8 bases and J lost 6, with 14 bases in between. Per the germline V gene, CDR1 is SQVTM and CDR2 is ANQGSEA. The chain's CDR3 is CSKEGTSNEQFF. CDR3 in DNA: TGCAGCAAAGAAGGGACATCCAATGAGCAGTTCTTC.

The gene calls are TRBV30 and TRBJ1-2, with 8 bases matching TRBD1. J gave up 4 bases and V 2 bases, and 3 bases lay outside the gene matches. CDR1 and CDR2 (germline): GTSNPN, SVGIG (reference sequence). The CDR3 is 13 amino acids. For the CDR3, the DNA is TGTGCCTGGAGTTTGGGACAGGTCTATGGCTACACCTTC. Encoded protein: CAWSLGQVYGYTF.

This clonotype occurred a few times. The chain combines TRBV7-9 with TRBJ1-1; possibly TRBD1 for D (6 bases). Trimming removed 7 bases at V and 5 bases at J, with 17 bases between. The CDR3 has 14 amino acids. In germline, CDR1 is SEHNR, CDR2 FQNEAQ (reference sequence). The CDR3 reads CASIPAGGFTEAFF. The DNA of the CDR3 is TGTGCCAGCATCCCAGCCGGGGGCTTTACTGAAGCTTTCTTT. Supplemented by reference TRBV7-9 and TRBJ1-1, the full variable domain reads DTGVSQNPRHKITKRGQNVTFRCDPISEHNRLYWYRQTLGQGPEFLTYFQNEAQLEKSRLLSDRFSAERPKGSFSTLEIQRTEQGDSAMYLCASIPAGGFTEAFFGQGTRLTVV.

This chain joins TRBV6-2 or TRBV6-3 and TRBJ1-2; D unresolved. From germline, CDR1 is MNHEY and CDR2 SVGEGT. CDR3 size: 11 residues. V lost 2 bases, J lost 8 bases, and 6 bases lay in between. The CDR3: CASSYEGGYTF. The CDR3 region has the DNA TGTGCCAGCAGTTACGAGGGCGGCTACACCTTC.

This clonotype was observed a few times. The CDR3 sequence: CSVGGQQETQYF. CDR3 DNA sequence: TGCAGCGTCGGCGGACAGCAAGAGACCCAGTACTTC. This chain joins TRBV29-1 and TRBJ2-5; a possible D gene is TRBD1 (6 bases). Germline V gives CDR1 SQVTM, CDR2 ANQGSEA. V was pared by 6 bases and J by 2 bases, with 10 bases between. CDR3 size: 12 residues.

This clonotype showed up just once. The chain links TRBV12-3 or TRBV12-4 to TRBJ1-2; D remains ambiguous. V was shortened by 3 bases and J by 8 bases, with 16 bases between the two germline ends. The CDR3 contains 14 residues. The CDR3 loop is CASSFSEGLFGYTF. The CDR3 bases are TGTGCCAGCAGTTTCTCCGAGGGTTTGTTCGGCTACACCTTC.

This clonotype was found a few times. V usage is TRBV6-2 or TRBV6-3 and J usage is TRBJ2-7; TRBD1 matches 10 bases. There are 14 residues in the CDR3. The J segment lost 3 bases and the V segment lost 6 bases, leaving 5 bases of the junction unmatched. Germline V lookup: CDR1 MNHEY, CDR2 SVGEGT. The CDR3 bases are TGTGCCAGCAGCCGCGGGACAGGGGTCTACGAGCAGTACTTC. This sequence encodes CASSRGTGVYEQYF.

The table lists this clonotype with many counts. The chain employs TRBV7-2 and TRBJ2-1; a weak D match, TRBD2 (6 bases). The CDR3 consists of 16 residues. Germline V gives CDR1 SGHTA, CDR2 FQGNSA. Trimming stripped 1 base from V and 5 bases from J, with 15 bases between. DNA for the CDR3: TGTGCCAGCAGCTTAGAAGCTGGGCGGGGAAACAATGAGCAGTTCTTC. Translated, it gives CASSLEAGRGNNEQFF.

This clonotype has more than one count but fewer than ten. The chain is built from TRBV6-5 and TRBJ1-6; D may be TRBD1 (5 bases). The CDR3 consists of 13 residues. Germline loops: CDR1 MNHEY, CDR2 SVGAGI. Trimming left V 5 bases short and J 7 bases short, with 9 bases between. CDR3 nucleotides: TGTGCCAGCAGTCTCAGGGAAAATTCACCCCTCCACTTT. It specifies CASSLRENSPLHF.